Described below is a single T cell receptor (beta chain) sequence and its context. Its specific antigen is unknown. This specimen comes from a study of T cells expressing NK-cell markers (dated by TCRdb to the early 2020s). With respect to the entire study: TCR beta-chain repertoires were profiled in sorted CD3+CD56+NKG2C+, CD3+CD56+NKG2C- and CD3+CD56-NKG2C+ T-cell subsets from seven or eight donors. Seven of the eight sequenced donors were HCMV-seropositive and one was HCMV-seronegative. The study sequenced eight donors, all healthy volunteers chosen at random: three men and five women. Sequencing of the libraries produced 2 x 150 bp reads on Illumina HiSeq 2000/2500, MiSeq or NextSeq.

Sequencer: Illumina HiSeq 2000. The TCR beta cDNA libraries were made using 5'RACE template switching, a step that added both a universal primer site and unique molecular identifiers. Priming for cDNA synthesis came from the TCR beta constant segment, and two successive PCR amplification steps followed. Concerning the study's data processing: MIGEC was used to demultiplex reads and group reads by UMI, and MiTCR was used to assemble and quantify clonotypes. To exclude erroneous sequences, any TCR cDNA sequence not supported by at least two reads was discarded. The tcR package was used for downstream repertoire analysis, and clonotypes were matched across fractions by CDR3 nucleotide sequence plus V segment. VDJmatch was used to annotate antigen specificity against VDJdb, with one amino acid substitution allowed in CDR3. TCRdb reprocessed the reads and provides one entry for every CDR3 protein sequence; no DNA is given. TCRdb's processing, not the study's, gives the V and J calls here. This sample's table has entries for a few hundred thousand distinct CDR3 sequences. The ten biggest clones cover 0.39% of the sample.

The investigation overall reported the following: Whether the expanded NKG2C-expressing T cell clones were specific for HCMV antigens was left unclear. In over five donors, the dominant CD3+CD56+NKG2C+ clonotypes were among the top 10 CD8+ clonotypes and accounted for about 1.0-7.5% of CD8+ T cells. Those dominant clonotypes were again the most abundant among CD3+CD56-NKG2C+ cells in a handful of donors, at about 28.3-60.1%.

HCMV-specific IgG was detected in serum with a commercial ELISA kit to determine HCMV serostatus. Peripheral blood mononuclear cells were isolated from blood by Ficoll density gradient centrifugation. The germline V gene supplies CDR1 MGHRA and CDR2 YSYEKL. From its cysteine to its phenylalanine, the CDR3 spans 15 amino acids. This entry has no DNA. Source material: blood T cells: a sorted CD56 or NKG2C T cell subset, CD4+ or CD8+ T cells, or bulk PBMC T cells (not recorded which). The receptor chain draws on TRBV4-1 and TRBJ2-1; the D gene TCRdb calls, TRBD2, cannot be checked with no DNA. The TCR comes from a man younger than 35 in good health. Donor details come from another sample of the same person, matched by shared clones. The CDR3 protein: CASSQIAGANNEQFF.